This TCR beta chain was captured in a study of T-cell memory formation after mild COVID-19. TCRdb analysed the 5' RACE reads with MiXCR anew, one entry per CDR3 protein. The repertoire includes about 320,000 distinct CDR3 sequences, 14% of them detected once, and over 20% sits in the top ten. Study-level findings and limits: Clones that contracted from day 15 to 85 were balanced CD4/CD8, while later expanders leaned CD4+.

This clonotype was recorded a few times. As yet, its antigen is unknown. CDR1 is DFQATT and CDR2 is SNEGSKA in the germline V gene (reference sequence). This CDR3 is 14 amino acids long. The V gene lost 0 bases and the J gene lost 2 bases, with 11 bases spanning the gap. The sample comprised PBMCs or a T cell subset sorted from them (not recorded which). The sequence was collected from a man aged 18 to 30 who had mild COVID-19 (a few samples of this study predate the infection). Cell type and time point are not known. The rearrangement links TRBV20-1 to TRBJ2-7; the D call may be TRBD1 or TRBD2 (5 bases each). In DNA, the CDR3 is TGCAGTGCTAGAGATTGGAGAGGGGCCTACGAGCAGTACTTC. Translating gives CSARDWRGAYEQYF.